Below, 27 T cell receptor beta chains from the same sample are listed, as sequenced in a study of OX40 agonist ivuxolimab in advanced cancers. The receptor library was made with the immunoSEQ multiplex PCR assay. The table was pulled from immuneACCESS by TCRdb, which kept in-frame rearrangements only. Such tables lose some clones; where checked, under half of the loss comes from unresolved V genes, and the rest has no known cause. This sample lists about 100,000 clones; approximately 90% were detected once. Together, the top ten hold approximately 0.58% of the sample. Here the sequenced sample was CD4+ or CD8+ T cells sorted from blood, taken in a trial of the OX40 agonist ivuxolimab. The source is an adult with an advanced solid tumor such as melanoma, head and neck, liver or kidney cancer.

V is TRBV29-1 and J is TRBJ2-7; 11 nucleotides agree with TRBD2. The CDR3 runs 19 residues. From germline, CDR1 is SQVTM and CDR2 ANQGSEA. The V segment lost 1 base and the J segment 3 bases; nucleotides outside the gene matches: 17. CDR3 residues: CSVEVPTGGTSGRYYEQYF. For the CDR3, the DNA is TGCAGCGTTGAAGTGCCCACAGGAGGTACTAGCGGGAGATACTACGAGCAGTACTTC.

V is TRBV28 and J is TRBJ1-1; no clear D. Trimming pared 6 bases from V and 0 bases from J, leaving 14 bases between. CDR3 length: 15 residues. CDR1 and CDR2 (germline): MDHEN, SYDVKM. CDR3 sequence (DNA): TGTGCCAGCAGCCAAACAACAGTCATGAACACTGAAGCTTTCTTT. Translated, it gives CASSQTTVMNTEAFF.

This clone appeared a single time. Additional DNA sequences in this sample encode the identical CDR3. The chain carries TRBV9 and TRBJ2-1; unclear D gene. Between the trimmed V and J ends, which lost 0 bases and 0 bases, there was a span of 1 base. Per the germline V gene, CDR1 is SGDLS and CDR2 is YYNGEE. This CDR3 comprises 13 residues. This CDR3 reads CASSVGSYNEQFF. The CDR3 nucleotides read TGTGCCAGCAGCGTAGGCTCCTACAATGAGCAGTTCTTC.

The chain joins TRBV5-4 to TRBJ2-3; possibly TRBD1 or TRBD2 for D (5 bases each). Trimming stripped 4 bases from V and 6 bases from J, with 21 bases between. Germline lookup yields CDR1 SGHNT and CDR2 YYREEE (reference sequence). The CDR3 contains 16 residues. CDR3 in amino acids: CASSPRDPTFPDTQYF. CDR3 DNA sequence: TGTGCCAGCAGCCCCCGGGACCCAACCTTTCCCGATACGCAGTATTTT.

V and J are TRBV6-5 and TRBJ2-4, with 7 bases matching TRBD2. In germline, CDR1 is MNHEY, CDR2 SVGAGI. This CDR3 spans 15 amino acids. V lost 2 bases, J lost 1 base, and 2 bases stayed unmatched. CDR3 loop: CASSYGRAAKNIQYF. DNA for the CDR3: TGTGCCAGCAGTTACGGGAGGGCTGCCAAAAACATTCAGTACTTC.

The chain joins TRBV18 to TRBJ2-7; 9 bases align to TRBD2. V was pared by 4 bases and J by 7 bases, with 11 bases of the junction left unmatched. Germline loops: CDR1 KGHSH, CDR2 LQKENI. The CDR3 consists of 15 residues. The CDR3 here is CASSQRREGLSEQYF. The DNA of the CDR3 is TGTGCCAGCTCACAGAGGCGGGAGGGCCTATCGGAGCAGTACTTC.

The V and J genes are TRBV9 and TRBJ2-1; 12 positions agree with TRBD2. Germline V CDR1 and CDR2: SGDLS, YYNGEE. V dropped 4 bases and J dropped 6; count of bases not matched to a gene: 2. The CDR3 spans 14 residues. Here the CDR3 reads CASSRTSGINEQFF. DNA for the CDR3: TGTGCCAGCAGCAGGACTAGCGGGATCAATGAGCAGTTCTTC.

This clone was seen only a few times. The chain has TRBV6-7 and TRBJ2-5; 11 positions agree with TRBD2. TRBV6-7 is treated as an ORF (open reading frame) with a function not yet certain. This CDR3 has 15 residues. Trimming cost V 9 bases and J 1 base; bases outside gene matches: 7. The CDR3 loop reads CARGSSGRLQETQYF. In DNA form, the CDR3 reads TGTGCCAGGGGTTCTAGCGGGAGGCTCCAAGAGACCCAGTACTTC.

This clone was seen once. The rearrangement links TRBV18 to TRBJ1-1; D gene uncertain. V lost 6 bases and J 0 bases, leaving 11 bases between the germline ends. The germline V gene has CDR1 KGHSH and CDR2 LQKENI. The CDR3 length is 14 residues. The CDR3 region is CASSSSLLNTEAFF. DNA for the CDR3: TGTGCCAGCTCTTCCTCTCTTCTGAACACTGAAGCTTTCTTT.

J is TRBJ1-1 and V is TRBV6-1, with TRBD1 as a possible D gene (6 bases). Germline-derived CDR1 and CDR2 are MNHNS and SASEGT. The CDR3 is 13 residues long. The V end was cut by 6 bases, the J end by 2 bases, with 10 bases between. The chain's CDR3 is CASSQGFNTEAFF. In DNA form, the CDR3 reads TGTGCCAGCAGCCAGGGGTTCAACACTGAAGCTTTCTTT.

The rearrangement links TRBV7-2 to TRBJ1-1; 8 nucleotides line up with TRBD1. The CDR3 is 16 residues long. Germline CDR1 and CDR2: SGHTA and FQGNSA. V lost 5 bases to trimming and J lost 1 base; unmatched junction nucleotides: 9. The CDR3 region is CASSREGTGRNTEAFF. The CDR3 DNA follows: TGTGCCAGCAGCAGAGAGGGGACAGGAAGGAACACTGAAGCTTTCTTT.

V gene TRBV28 combines with J gene TRBJ2-5; D uncertain. CDR3 length: 13 residues. Trimming took off 6 bases at V and 5 bases at J, with 13 bases between the two ends. Germline CDR1 is MDHEN and CDR2 is SYDVKM. CDR3 region: CASRNGVGETQYF. CDR3 DNA: TGTGCCAGCAGGAATGGGGTCGGGGAGACCCAGTACTTC.

The chain employs TRBV29-1 and TRBJ2-1, with 11 bases lining up with TRBD2. Germline V gene sequence: CDR1 SQVTM, CDR2 ANQGSEA. The CDR3 extends over 14 amino acids. V lost 7 bases, J lost 7 bases, and 9 bases stayed unmatched. The CDR3 is CSALPGTSGNEQFF. The CDR3 nucleotides read TGCAGCGCCCTTCCTGGGACTAGCGGAAATGAGCAGTTCTTC.

The V and J genes are TRBV7-8 and TRBJ2-7; D is unresolved. The CDR3 totals 14 residues. Germline V gives CDR1 SGHVS, CDR2 FQNEAQ. Trimming removed 1 base at V and 10 bases at J, with 17 bases between. The DNA for the CDR3 is TGTGCCAGCAGCTTAGGAACAGCCAGTTATTCACAGTACTTC. This gives the protein CASSLGTASYSQYF.

This chain connects TRBV6-1 to TRBJ2-7; D ambiguous. Germline CDR1 reads MNHNS; CDR2 reads SASEGT. The V gene lost 1 base and the J gene lost 9 bases, with 10 bases spanning the gap. The CDR3 consists of 12 residues. The CDR3 is CASSEGGLGQYF. As DNA, the CDR3 is TGTGCCAGCAGTGAAGGGGGTCTTGGGCAGTACTTC.

The rearrangement links TRBV7-8 to TRBJ2-6; 10 nucleotides align to TRBD1. With 3 bases clipped from V and 2 bases from J, the junction kept 4 bases outside the gene matches. This CDR3 region has 17 residues. CDR1 is SGHVS, CDR2 FQNEAQ, per germline. The CDR3 DNA follows: TGTGCCAGCAGCTTGGGACAGGGGAGGACTGGGGCCAACGTCCTGACTTTC. As protein: CASSLGQGRTGANVLTF.

The chain uses TRBV6-5 and TRBJ2-1; tentatively, D is TRBD1 (5 bases). Germline V CDR1 and CDR2: MNHEY, SVGAGI. Trimming removed 0 bases from V and 13 bases from J, with 22 bases in between. The CDR3 consists of 16 residues. In DNA, the CDR3 is TGTGCCAGCAGTTACTCGATTTACGGCAGGGAACCTGTTCAGTTCTTC. Its translation is CASSYSIYGREPVQFF.

The chain uses TRBV7-2 and TRBJ2-7; D is undetermined. CDR1 is SGHTA and CDR2 is FQGNSA in the germline V gene. V lost 3 bases to trimming and J lost 3 bases, with 9 bases between them. The CDR3 loop spans 13 amino acids. The CDR3 here is CASSFGVDYEQYF. CDR3 coding DNA: TGTGCCAGCAGCTTTGGAGTAGACTACGAGCAGTACTTC.

V gene TRBV6-1 combines with J gene TRBJ2-1; 7 bases agree with TRBD1. J gave up 1 base and V 9 bases, and 6 bases lay outside the gene matches. Germline V gene lookup returns CDR1 MNHNS and CDR2 SASEGT. CDR3 length: 14 residues. The CDR3 sequence is CASQQGLSYNEQFF. DNA for the CDR3: TGTGCCAGTCAACAGGGGCTTTCCTACAATGAGCAGTTCTTC.

The chain employs TRBV5-8 and TRBJ1-2, with 9 bases lining up with TRBD1. Looked up from germline, CDR1 is SGHTS and CDR2 is YDEGEE. This CDR3 comprises 15 residues. V shed 3 bases and J 2 bases; nucleotides not matched to a gene: 5. The CDR3 is CASSWATGGNYGYTF. CDR3 bases: TGTGCCAGCAGCTGGGCGACAGGGGGGAACTATGGCTACACCTTC. The full variable domain, rest sourced from reference TRBV5-8 and TRBJ1-2, is EAGVTQSPTHLIKTRGQQATLRCSPISGHTSVYWYQQALGLGLQFLLWYDEGEERNRGNFPPRFSGRQFPNYSSELNVNALELEDSALYLCASSWATGGNYGYTFGSGTRLTVV.

The chain carries TRBV29-1 and TRBJ2-7; TRBD2 agrees at 7 bases. The CDR3 runs to 12 residues. Germline V gene sequence: CDR1 SQVTM, CDR2 ANQGSEA. The V and J ends lost 3 bases and 6 bases, in that order; junction bases with no gene match: 5. This CDR3 reads CSVDKGGSEQYF. Here the CDR3 DNA reads TGCAGCGTTGACAAGGGAGGGAGCGAGCAGTACTTC.

The rearrangement joins TRBV2 to TRBJ2-7; D gene ambiguous. Germline V gives CDR1 SNHLY, CDR2 FYNNEI. The germline V and J ends were trimmed by 5 bases and 7 bases, with 15 bases remaining between them. The CDR3 covers 13 residues. The CDR3: CASSREVSLEQYF. The CDR3 coding sequence is TGTGCCAGCAGTCGAGAGGTGAGCCTGGAGCAGTACTTC.

The chain is built from TRBV5-1 and TRBJ2-5; no clear D gene. The V gene's germline CDR1 is SGHRS and CDR2 YFSETQ. V lost 0 bases, J lost 2 bases, and 14 bases lay in between. The CDR3 spans 16 residues. The CDR3 nucleotides are TGCGCCAGCAGCTTGGGACCTCTGGACGGTCAAGAGACCCAGTACTTC. Protein product: CASSLGPLDGQETQYF. Combining the CDR3 with reference TRBV5-1 and TRBJ2-5 gives the whole variable domain KAGVTQTPRYLIKTRGQQVTLSCSPISGHRSVSWYQQTPGQGLQFLFEYFSETQRNKGNFPGRFSGRQFSNSRSEMNVSTLELGDSALYLCASSLGPLDGQETQYFGPGTRLLVL.

The chain uses TRBV5-8 and TRBJ2-6; D is perhaps TRBD1 or TRBD2 (5 bases each). V lost 4 bases and J 2 bases, leaving 13 bases between the germline ends. This CDR3 has 16 amino acids. Germline loops: CDR1 SGHTS, CDR2 YDEGEE. The CDR3 is CASSLPWGTGANVLTF. CDR3 DNA sequence: TGTGCCAGCAGCCTCCCTTGGGGGACTGGGGCCAACGTCCTGACTTTC.

J is TRBJ1-5 and V is TRBV6-6; D might be TRBD1 (6 bases). CDR3 size: 14 residues. The V gene lost 7 bases and the J gene lost 3 bases, with 13 bases spanning the gap. Germline V gene lookup returns CDR1 MNHNY and CDR2 SVGAGI (reference sequence). DNA for the CDR3: TGTGCCAGCACCGTAGGACAGCACAATCAGCCCCAGCATTTT. Protein sequence: CASTVGQHNQPQHF.

The gene calls are TRBV15 and TRBJ1-1; D call uncertain. V lost 4 bases and J 5 bases, leaving 11 bases between the germline ends. Germline V gives CDR1 LNHNV, CDR2 YYDKDF (reference sequence). The CDR3 is made up of 13 amino acids. Written as DNA, the CDR3 is TGTGCCACCAGCACCGAAGTTTCAACTGAAGCTTTCTTT. This codes for CATSTEVSTEAFF.

The gene calls are TRBV6-1 and TRBJ2-7, with 10 bases lining up with TRBD1. The CDR3 totals 15 residues. Germline V gives CDR1 MNHNS, CDR2 SASEGT. V lost 6 bases to trimming and J lost 1 base; unmatched junction nucleotides: 6. This CDR3 is CASREPGQGSYEQYF. The CDR3 nucleotides are TGTGCCAGCAGAGAACCGGGACAGGGGTCCTACGAGCAGTACTTC.